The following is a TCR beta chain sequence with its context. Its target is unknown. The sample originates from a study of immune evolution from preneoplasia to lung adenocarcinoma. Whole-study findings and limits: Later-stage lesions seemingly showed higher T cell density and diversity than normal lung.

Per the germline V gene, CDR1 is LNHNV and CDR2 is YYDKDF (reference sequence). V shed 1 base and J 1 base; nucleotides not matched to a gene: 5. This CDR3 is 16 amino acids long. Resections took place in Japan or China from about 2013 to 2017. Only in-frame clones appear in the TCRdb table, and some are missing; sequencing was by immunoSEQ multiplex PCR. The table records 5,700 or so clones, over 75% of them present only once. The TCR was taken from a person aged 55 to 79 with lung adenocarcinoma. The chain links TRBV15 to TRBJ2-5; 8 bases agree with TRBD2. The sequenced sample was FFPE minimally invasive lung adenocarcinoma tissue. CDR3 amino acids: CATSRGGSGTQETQYF. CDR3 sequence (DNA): TGTGCCACCAGCAGAGGAGGTAGCGGGACCCAAGAGACCCAGTACTTC. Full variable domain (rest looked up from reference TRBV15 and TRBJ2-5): DAMVIQNPRYQVTQFGKPVTLSCSQTLNHNVMYWYQQKSSQAPKLLFHYYDKDFNNEADTPDNFQSRRPNTSFCFLDIRSPGLGDTAMYLCATSRGGSGTQETQYFGPGTRLLVL.